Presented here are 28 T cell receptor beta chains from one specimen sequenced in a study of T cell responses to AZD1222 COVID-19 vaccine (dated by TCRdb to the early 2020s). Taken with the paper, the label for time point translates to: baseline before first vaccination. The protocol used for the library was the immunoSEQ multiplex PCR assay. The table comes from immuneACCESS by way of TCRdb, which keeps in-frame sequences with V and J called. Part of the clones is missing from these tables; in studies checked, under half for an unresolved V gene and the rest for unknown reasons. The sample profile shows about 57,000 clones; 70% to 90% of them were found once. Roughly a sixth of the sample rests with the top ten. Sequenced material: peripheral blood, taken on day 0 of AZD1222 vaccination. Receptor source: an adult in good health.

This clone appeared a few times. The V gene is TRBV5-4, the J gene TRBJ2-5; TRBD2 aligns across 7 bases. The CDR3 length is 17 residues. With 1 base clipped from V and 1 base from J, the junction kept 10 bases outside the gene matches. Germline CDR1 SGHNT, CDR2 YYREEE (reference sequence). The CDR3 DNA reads TGTGCCAGCAGCTTGACCGGTAGCGGGTTCTTCCAAGAGACCCAGTACTTC. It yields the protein CASSLTGSGFFQETQYF. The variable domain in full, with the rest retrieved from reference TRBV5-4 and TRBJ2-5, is ETGVTQSPTHLIKTRGQQVTLRCSSQSGHNTVSWYQQALGQGPQFIFQYYREEENGRGNFPPRFSGLQFPNYSSELNVNALELDDSALYLCASSLTGSGFFQETQYFGPGTRLLVL.

The CDR3 bases are TGCGCCAGTTCAGCAGCGGGAGTTTCGAACACCGGGGAGCTGTTTTTT. This gives the protein CASSAAGVSNTGELFF. V and J are TRBV5-1 and TRBJ2-2; 8 positions match TRBD2. CDR3 length: 16 amino acids. Germline V lookup: CDR1 SGHRS, CDR2 YFSETQ. The junction had 9 bases not matched to a gene; V was cut back by 8 bases and J by 0 bases. Complete variable domain (other parts from reference TRBV5-1 and TRBJ2-2): KAGVTQTPRYLIKTRGQQVTLSCSPISGHRSVSWYQQTPGQGLQFLFEYFSETQRNKGNFPGRFSGRQFSNSRSEMNVSTLELGDSALYLCASSAAGVSNTGELFFGEGSRLTVL.

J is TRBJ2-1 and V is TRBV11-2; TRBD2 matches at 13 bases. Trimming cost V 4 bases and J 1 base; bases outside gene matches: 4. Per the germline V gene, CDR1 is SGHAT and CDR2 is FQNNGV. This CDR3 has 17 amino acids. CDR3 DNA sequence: TGTGCCAGCAGCTCGGGACTAGCGGGAAGATCCTACAATGAGCAGTTCTTC. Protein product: CASSSGLAGRSYNEQFF.

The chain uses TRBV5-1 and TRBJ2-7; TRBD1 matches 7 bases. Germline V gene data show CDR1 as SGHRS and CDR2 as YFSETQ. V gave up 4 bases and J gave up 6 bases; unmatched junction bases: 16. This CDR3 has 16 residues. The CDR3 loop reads CASSPTPGQDSAEQYF. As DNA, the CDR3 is TGCGCCAGCAGCCCCACTCCTGGACAGGATTCCGCCGAGCAGTACTTC.

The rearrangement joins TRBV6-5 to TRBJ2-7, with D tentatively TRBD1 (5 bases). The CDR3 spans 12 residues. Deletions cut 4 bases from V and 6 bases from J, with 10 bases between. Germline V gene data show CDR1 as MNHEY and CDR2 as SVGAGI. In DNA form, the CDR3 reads TGTGCCAGCAGTTTCACAGGTTCCGAGCAGTACTTC. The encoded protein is CASSFTGSEQYF.

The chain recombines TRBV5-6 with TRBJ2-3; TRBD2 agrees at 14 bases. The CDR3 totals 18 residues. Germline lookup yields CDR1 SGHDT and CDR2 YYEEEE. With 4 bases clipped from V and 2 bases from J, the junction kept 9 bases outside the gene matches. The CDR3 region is CASSLGLAGAPATDTQYF. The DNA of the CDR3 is TGTGCCAGCAGCCTGGGACTAGCGGGAGCTCCGGCCACAGATACGCAGTATTTT.

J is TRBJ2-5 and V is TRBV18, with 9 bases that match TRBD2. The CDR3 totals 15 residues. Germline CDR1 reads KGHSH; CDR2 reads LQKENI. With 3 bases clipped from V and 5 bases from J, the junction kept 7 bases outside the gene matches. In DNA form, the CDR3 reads TGTGCCAGCTCACCGGGCGGGAGGGCCGTGGAGACCCAGTACTTC. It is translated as CASSPGGRAVETQYF.

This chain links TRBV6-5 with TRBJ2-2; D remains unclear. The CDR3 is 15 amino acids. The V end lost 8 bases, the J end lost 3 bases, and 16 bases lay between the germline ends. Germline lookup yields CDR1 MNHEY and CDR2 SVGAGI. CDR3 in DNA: TGTGCCAGCTGTTTCACAAATGCCGACACCGGGGAGCTGTTTTTT. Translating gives CASCFTNADTGELFF.

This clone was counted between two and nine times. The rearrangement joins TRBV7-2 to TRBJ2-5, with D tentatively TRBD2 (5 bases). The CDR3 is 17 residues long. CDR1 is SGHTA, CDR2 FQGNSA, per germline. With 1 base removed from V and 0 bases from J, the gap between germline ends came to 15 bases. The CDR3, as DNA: TGTGCCAGCAGCTTAGTCCCCCCGGGAAACAACCAAGAGACCCAGTACTTC. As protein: CASSLVPPGNNQETQYF.

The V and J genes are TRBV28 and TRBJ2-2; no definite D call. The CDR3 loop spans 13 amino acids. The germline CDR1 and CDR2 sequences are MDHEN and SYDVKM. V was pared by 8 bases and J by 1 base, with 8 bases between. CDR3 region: CASGVLNTGELFF. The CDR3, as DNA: TGTGCCAGCGGCGTCCTGAACACCGGGGAGCTGTTTTTT.

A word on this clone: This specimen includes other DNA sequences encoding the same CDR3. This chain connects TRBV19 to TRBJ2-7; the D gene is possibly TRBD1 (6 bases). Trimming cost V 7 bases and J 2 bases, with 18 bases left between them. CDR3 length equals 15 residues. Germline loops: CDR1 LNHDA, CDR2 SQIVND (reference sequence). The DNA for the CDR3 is TGTGCCAGTACCCCCGGGGCAGGGGCTGCCTACGAGCAGTACTTC. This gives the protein CASTPGAGAAYEQYF.

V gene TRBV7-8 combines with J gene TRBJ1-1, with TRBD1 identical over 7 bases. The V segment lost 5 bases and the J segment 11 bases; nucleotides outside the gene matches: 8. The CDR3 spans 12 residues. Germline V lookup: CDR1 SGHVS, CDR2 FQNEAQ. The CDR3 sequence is CASSPDRERAFF. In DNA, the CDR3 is TGTGCCAGCAGCCCCGACAGGGAACGCGCTTTCTTT.

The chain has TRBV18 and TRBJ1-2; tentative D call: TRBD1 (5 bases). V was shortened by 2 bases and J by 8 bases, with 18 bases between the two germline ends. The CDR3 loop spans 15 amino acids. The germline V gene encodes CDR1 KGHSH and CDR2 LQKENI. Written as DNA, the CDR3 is TGTGCCAGCTCACCAGGGCAGGGTCGGTGGAGCGGCTACACCTTC. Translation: CASSPGQGRWSGYTF.

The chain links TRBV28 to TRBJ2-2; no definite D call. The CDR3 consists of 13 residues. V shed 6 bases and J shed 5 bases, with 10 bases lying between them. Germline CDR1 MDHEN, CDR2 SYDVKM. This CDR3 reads CASSPSGTGELFF. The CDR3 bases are TGTGCCAGCAGCCCCAGTGGGACCGGGGAGCTGTTTTTT.

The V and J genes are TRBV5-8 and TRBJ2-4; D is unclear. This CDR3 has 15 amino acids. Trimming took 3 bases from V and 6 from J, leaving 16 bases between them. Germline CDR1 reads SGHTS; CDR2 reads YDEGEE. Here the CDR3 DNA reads TGTGCCAGCAGCTCGGACCGCAGGAACCTAAACATTCAGTACTTC. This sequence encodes CASSSDRRNLNIQYF. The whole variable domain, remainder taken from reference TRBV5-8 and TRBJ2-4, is EAGVTQSPTHLIKTRGQQATLRCSPISGHTSVYWYQQALGLGLQFLLWYDEGEERNRGNFPPRFSGRQFPNYSSELNVNALELEDSALYLCASSSDRRNLNIQYFGAGTRLSVL.

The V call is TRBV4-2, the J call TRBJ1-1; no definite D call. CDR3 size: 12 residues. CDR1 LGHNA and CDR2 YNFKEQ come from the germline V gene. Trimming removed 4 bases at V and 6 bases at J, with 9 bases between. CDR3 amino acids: CASSPSTAEAFF. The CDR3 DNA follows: TGTGCCAGCAGCCCCTCAACAGCTGAAGCTTTCTTT.

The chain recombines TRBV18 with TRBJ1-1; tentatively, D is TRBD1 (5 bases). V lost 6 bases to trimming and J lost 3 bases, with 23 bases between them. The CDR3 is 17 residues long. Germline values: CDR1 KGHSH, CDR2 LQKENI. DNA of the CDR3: TGTGCCAGCTCGCCCCTTACTCAATTCTTAGGGGACACTGAAGCTTTCTTT. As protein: CASSPLTQFLGDTEAFF.

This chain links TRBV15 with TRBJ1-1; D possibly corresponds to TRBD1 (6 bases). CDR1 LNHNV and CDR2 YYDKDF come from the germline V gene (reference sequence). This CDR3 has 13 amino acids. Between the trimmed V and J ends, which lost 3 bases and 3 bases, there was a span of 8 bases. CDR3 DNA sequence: TGTGCCACCAGCAGTAAGGGGGACACTGAAGCTTTCTTT. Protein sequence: CATSSKGDTEAFF.

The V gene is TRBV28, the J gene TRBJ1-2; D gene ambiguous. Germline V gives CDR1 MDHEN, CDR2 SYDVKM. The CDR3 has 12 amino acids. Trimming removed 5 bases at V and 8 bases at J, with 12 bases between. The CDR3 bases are TGTGCCAGCAGTGTACTCAGTCGAGGCTACACCTTC. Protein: CASSVLSRGYTF.

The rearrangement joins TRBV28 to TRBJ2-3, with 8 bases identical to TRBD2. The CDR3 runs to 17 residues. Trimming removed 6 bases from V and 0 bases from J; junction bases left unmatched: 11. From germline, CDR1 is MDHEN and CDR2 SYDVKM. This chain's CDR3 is CASSPDRLAWSTDTQYF. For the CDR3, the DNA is TGTGCCAGCAGCCCTGACAGACTAGCGTGGAGCACAGATACGCAGTATTTT.

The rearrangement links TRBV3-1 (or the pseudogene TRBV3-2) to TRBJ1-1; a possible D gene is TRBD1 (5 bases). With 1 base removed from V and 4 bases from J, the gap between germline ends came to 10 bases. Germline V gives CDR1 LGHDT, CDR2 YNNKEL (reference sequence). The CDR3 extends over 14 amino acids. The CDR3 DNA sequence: TGTGCCAGCAGCCAAGGAAGTGGGGGCACTGAAGCTTTCTTT. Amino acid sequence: CASSQGSGGTEAFF.

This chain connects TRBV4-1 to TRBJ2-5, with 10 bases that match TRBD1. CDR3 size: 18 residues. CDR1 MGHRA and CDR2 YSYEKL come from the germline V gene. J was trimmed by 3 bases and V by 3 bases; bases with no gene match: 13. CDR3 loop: CASSHQPFGQGGKETQYF. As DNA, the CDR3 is TGCGCCAGCAGCCACCAACCGTTTGGACAGGGGGGAAAAGAGACCCAGTACTTC.

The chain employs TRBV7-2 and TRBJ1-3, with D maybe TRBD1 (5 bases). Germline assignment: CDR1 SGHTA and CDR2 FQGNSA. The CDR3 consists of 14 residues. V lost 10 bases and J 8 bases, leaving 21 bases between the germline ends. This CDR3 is CATEKDRGGDTIYF. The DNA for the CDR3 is TGTGCCACCGAGAAGGATAGGGGAGGCGACACCATATATTTT.

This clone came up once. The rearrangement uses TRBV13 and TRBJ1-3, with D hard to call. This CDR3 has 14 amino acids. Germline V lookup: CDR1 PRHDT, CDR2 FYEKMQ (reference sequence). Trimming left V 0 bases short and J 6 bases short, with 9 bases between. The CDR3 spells CASSLGDTENTIYF. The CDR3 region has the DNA TGTGCCAGCAGCTTAGGAGATACTGAAAACACCATATATTTT.

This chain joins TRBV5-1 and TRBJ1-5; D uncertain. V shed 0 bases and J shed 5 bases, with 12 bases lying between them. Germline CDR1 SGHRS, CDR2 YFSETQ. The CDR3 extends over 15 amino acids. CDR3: CASSLEGRTDQPQHF. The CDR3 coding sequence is TGCGCCAGCAGCTTGGAAGGTCGCACCGATCAGCCCCAGCATTTT.

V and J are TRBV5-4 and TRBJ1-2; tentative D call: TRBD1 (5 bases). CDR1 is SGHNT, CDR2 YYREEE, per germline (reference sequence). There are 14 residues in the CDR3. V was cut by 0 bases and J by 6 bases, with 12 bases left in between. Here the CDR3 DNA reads TGTGCCAGCAGCTTGGAGGGGAGACCGGATGGCTACACCTTC. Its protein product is CASSLEGRPDGYTF.

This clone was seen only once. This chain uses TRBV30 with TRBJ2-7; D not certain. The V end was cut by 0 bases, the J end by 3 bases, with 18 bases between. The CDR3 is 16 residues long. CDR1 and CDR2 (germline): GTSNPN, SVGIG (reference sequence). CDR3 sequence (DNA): TGTGCCTGGAGTGTAGGCTCTCGGCCCCATAACTACGAGCAGTACTTC. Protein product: CAWSVGSRPHNYEQYF.

The CDR3 DNA is TGTGCCTGGAGTGCGGGGGGCGAGCAGTACTTC. This gives the protein CAWSAGGEQYF. V gene TRBV30 combines with J gene TRBJ2-7, with 7 bases that match TRBD2. The ends lost 1 base at V and 6 bases at J; junction bases unmatched: 0. Germline V CDR1 and CDR2: GTSNPN, SVGIG (reference sequence). The CDR3 runs to 11 residues. The variable domain in full, with the rest retrieved from reference TRBV30 and TRBJ2-7, is SQTIHQWPATLVQPVGSPLSLECTVEGTSNPNLYWYRQAAGRGLQLLFYSVGIGQISSEVPQNLSASRPQDRQFILSSKKLLLSDSGFYLCAWSAGGEQYFGPGTRLTVT.